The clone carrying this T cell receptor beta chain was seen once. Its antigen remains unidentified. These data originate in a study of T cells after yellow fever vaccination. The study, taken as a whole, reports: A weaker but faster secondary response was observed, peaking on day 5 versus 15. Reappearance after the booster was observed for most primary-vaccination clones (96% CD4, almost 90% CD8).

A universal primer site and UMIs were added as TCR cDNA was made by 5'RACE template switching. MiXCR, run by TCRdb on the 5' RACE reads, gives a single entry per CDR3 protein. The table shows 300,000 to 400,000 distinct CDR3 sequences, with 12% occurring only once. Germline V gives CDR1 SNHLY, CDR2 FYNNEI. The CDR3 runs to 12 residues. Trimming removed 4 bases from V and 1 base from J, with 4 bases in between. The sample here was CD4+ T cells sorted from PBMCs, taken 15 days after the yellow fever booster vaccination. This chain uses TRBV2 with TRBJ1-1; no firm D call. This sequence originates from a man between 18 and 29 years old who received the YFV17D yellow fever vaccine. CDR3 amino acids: CASSVRNTEAFF. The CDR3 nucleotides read TGTGCCAGCAGTGTTCGGAACACTGAAGCTTTCTTT.